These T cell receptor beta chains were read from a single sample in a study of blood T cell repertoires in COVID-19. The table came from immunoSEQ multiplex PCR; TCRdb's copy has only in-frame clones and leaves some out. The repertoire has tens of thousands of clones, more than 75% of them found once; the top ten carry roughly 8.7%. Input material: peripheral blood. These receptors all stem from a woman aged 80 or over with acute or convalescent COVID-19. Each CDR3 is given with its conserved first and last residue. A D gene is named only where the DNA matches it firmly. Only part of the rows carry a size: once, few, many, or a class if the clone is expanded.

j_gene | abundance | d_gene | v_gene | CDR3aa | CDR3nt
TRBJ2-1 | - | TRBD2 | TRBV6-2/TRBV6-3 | CASSPIALAGRNEQFF | TGTGCCAGCAGCCCTATTGCGCTAGCGGGGAGAAATGAGCAGTTCTTC
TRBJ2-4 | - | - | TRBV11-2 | CASSLMMGQGNQYF | TGTGCCAGCAGCCTAATGATGGGGCAAGGGAATCAGTACTTC
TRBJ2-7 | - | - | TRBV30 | CAWSVGGSSYEQYF | TGTGCCTGGAGTGTCGGTGGGAGCTCCTACGAGCAGTACTTC
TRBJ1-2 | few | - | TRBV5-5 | CASSMTVIGNYGYTF | TGTGCCAGCAGCATGACAGTAATTGGGAACTATGGCTACACCTTC
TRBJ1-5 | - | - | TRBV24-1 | CATSATSGGNQPQHF | TGTGCCACCAGTGCTACTTCCGGGGGGAATCAGCCCCAGCATTTT
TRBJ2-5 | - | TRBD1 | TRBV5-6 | CASSPDRGLQETQYF | TGTGCCAGCAGCCCTGACAGGGGGCTACAAGAGACCCAGTACTTC
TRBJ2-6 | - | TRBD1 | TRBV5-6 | CASSLFGTATGANVLTF | TGTGCCAGCAGCTTGTTCGGGACAGCGACTGGGGCCAACGTCCTGACTTTC
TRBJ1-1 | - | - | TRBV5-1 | CASSLDSGGTATEAFF | TGCGCCAGCAGCTTGGATTCGGGGGGCACGGCCACTGAAGCTTTCTTT
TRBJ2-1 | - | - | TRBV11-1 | CASSPTWDSQQFF | TGTGCCAGCAGCCCGACGTGGGACTCACAGCAGTTCTTC
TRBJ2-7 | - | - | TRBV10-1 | CASSKGVSYEQYF | TGCGCCAGCAGTAAGGGGGTCTCCTACGAGCAGTACTTC
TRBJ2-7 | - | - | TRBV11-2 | CASSQNYEQYF | TGTGCCAGCAGCCAAAACTACGAGCAGTACTTC
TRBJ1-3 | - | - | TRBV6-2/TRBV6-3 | CASSSGGAGNTIYF | TGTGCCAGCAGTTCCGGCGGGGCTGGAAACACCATATATTTT
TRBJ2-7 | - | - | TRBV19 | CASSILPSSYEQYF | TGTGCCAGTAGTATACTACCTAGCTCCTACGAGCAGTACTTC
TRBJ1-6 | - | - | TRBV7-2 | CASSLALAPLHF | TGTGCCAGCAGCTTAGCGTTAGCACCCCTCCACTTT
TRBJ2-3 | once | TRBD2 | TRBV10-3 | CAISATSGGWDTQYF | TGTGCCATCAGTGCGACTAGCGGGGGGTGGGATACGCAGTATTTT
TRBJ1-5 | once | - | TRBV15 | CATSPNSNQPQHF | TGTGCCACCAGCCCCAATAGCAATCAGCCCCAGCATTTT
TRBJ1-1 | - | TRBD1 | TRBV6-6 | CASSYRTGRNTEAFF | TGTGCCAGCAGTTACCGGACAGGAAGGAACACTGAAGCTTTCTTT
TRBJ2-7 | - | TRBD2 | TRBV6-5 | CASSRTSGSYEQYF | TGTGCCAGCAGCCGGACTAGCGGGAGCTACGAGCAGTACTTC
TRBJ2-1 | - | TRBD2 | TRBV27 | CASRTIAGRKYEQFF | TGTGCCAGCAGAACCATAGCGGGGAGAAAATATGAGCAGTTCTTC
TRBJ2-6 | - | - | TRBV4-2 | CASSQLGAQGANVLTF | TGTGCCAGCAGCCAATTGGGGGCCCAAGGGGCCAACGTCCTGACTTTC
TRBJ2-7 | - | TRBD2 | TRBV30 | CAWSPGLGNYEQYF | TGTGCCTGGAGTCCGGGACTAGGGAATTACGAGCAGTACTTC
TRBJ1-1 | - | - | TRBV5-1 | CASSPGHSEAFF | TGCGCCAGCAGCCCGGGACATTCTGAAGCTTTCTTT
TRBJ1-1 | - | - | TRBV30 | CAWSVQQGPEAFF | TGTGCCTGGAGTGTACAACAGGGCCCTGAAGCTTTCTTT
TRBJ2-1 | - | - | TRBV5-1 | CASSLTLATSNEQFF | TGCGCCAGCAGCTTGACCCTAGCGACAAGCAATGAGCAGTTCTTC
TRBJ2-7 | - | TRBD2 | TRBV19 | CASSSGGMGEQYF | TGTGCCAGTAGTAGCGGGGGAATGGGTGAGCAGTACTTC
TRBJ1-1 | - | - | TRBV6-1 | CASSEGKGVMNTEAFF | TGTGCCAGCAGTGAGGGGAAGGGGGTCATGAACACTGAAGCTTTCTTT
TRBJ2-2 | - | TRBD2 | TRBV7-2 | CASSLRLAGGGELFF | TGTGCCAGCAGCCTCAGACTAGCGGGGGGTGGGGAGCTGTTTTTT
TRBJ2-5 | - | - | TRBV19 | CASSIHSLSQETQYF | TGTGCCAGTAGTATACACAGCTTAAGTCAAGAGACCCAGTACTTC
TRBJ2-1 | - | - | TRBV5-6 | CASFGRGASTYNEQFF | TGTGCCAGTTTTGGGAGGGGGGCCTCAACCTACAATGAGCAGTTCTTC
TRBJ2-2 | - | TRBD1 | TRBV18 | CASSPQGQSNTGELFF | TGTGCCAGCTCACCTCAGGGACAGTCGAACACCGGGGAGCTGTTTTTT
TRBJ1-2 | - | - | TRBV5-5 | CASSFGDIYGYTF | TGTGCCAGCAGCTTTGGGGACATATATGGCTACACCTTC
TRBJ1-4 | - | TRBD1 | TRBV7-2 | CASSFRGRATNEKLFF | TGTGCCAGCAGCTTTAGGGGGCGAGCAACTAATGAAAAACTGTTTTTT
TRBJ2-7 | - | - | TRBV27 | CASSLPGGEQYF | TGTGCCAGCAGTCTCCCAGGGGGGGAGCAGTACTTC
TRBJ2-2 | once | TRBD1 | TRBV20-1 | CSASRDRSGELFF | TGCAGTGCTAGTCGGGACAGGAGCGGGGAGCTGTTTTTT
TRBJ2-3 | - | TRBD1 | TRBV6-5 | CASRAGGGTDTQYF | TGTGCCAGCAGAGCAGGGGGCGGCACAGATACGCAGTATTTT
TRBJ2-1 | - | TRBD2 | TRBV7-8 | CASSLVDLAGGLGEQFF | TGTGCCAGCAGCTTAGTAGACCTAGCGGGGGGGCTGGGTGAGCAGTTCTTC
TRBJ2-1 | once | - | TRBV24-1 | CATSDPLASAEQFF | TGTGCCACCAGTGACCCCCTAGCGTCCGCTGAGCAGTTCTTC
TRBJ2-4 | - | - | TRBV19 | CASSLTSTLAKNIQYF | TGTGCCAGTAGTCTTACATCGACACTAGCCAAAAACATTCAGTACTTC
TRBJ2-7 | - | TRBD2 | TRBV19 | CASSIVGTSGNYEQYF | TGTGCCAGTAGTATAGTAGGGACTAGCGGGAACTACGAGCAGTACTTC